These 3 T cell receptor beta chains were all obtained from the same sample, sequenced in a study of OX40 agonist ivuxolimab in advanced cancers. The protocol was immunoSEQ multiplex PCR, while the TCRdb copy is restricted to in-frame clones and leaves out a portion. The profile shows tens of thousands of clones, just over 85% of them singletons. Material: CD4+ or CD8+ T cells sorted from blood, obtained in a trial of the OX40 agonist ivuxolimab. The receptors shown here come from an adult with an advanced solid tumor such as melanoma, head and neck, liver or kidney cancer.

The rearrangement joins TRBV6-1 to TRBJ2-2; D is possibly TRBD2 (6 bases). The CDR3 length is 19 residues. V lost 2 bases and J lost 3, with 22 bases in between. Germline assignment: CDR1 MNHNS and CDR2 SASEGT. The CDR3: CASSEFLASPPRDTGELFF. CDR3 coding DNA: TGTGCCAGCAGTGAATTCCTAGCGTCACCTCCCAGGGACACCGGGGAGCTGTTTTTT.

J is TRBJ1-4 and V is TRBV4-1; 7 nucleotides line up with TRBD1. Germline loops: CDR1 MGHRA, CDR2 YSYEKL. After removal of 1 base from V and 2 bases from J, the junction contained 10 bases not matched to a gene. The CDR3 is 18 amino acids. CDR3: CASSQAGQWSRTNEKLFF. DNA for the CDR3: TGCGCCAGCAGCCAAGCGGGACAGTGGAGTCGGACTAATGAAAAACTGTTTTTT.

The chain joins TRBV5-6 to TRBJ1-1, with D possibly matching TRBD1 (6 bases). The germline V gene encodes CDR1 SGHDT and CDR2 YYEEEE. V gave up 4 bases and J gave up 1 base, with 14 bases separating them. The CDR3 is 15 amino acids. In DNA, the CDR3 is TGTGCCAGCAGCCAATGGACAGTCCGGAACACTGAAGCTTTCTTT. It translates to CASSQWTVRNTEAFF.